Sequencing of this TCR beta chain was carried out in a study of cytomegalovirus exposure and HLA in healthy donors. The length of the CDR3 is 15 residues. CDR1 WNHNN and CDR2 SYGVQD come from the germline V gene (reference sequence). Trimming cost V 3 bases and J 4 bases, with 15 bases left between them. Both 60 Vbeta primers and 13 Jbeta primers went into the PCR. Profiled with immunoSEQ multiplex PCR; TCRdb holds only in-frame clones, not every one. Its table lists 150,000 to 200,000 clones. Study conclusions and caveats: Previously analyzed data showed that most TCR beta V segments were productive at a frequency of about 87% or about 30%. TCR beta sequences reportedly predicted the HLA-A and HLA-B alleles of most subjects accurately.

Notes on this clone: Its target is unknown.

The chain recombines TRBV10-1 with TRBJ2-5, with D possibly being TRBD1 (6 bases). The TCR sequence derives from a man in his thirties or forties in good health and CMV-seronegative. The sample comprised PBMCs. The CDR3 coding sequence is TGCGCCAGCAGTGAAAGGGGTAAAGGGGGAGAGACCCAGTACTTC. Translated, it gives CASSERGKGGETQYF.